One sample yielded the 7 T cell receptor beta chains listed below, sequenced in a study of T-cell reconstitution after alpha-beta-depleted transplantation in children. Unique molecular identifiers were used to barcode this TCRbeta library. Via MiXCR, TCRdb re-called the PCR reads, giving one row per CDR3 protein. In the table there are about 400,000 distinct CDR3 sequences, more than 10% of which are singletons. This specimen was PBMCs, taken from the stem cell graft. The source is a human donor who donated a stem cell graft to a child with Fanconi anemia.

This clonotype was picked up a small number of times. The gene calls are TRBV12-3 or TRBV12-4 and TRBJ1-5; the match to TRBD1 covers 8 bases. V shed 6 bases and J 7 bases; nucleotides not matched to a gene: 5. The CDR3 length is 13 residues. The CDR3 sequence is CASRTGDTQPQHF. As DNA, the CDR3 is TGTGCCAGCAGGACAGGGGACACGCAGCCCCAGCATTTT.

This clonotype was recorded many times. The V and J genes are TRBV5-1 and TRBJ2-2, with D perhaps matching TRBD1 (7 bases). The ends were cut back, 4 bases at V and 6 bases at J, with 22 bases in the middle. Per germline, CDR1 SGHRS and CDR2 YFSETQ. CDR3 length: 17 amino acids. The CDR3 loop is CASSPWRGRDYPGELFF. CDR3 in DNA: TGCGCCAGCAGCCCCTGGAGGGGGCGAGATTATCCCGGGGAGCTGTTTTTT.

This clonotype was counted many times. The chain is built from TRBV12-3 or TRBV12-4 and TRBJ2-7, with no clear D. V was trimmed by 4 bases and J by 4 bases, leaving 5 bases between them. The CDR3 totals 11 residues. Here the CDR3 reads CASSSGYEQYF. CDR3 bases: TGTGCCAGCAGTTCCGGGTACGAGCAGTACTTC.

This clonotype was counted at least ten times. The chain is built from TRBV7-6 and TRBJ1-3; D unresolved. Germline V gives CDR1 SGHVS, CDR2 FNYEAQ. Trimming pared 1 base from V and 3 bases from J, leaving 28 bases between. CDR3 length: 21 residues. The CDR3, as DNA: TGTGCCAGCAGCTTAGATTCGGGGAGAGTCCTCACCAGGCTGAATGGAAACACCATATATTTT. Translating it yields CASSLDSGRVLTRLNGNTIYF.

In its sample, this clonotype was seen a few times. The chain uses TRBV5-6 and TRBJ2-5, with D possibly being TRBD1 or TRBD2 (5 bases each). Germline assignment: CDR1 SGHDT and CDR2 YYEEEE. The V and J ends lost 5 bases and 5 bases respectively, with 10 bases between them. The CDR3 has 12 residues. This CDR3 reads CASRRGSETQYF. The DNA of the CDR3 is TGTGCCAGCAGGAGGGGTAGCGAGACCCAGTACTTC.

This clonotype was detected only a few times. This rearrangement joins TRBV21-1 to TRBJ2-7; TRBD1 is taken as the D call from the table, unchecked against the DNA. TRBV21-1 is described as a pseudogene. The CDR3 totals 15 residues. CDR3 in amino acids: CASSKALLGDYEQYV. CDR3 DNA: TGTGCCAGCAGCAAAGCGCTTTTGGGGGATTACGAGCAGTACGTC.

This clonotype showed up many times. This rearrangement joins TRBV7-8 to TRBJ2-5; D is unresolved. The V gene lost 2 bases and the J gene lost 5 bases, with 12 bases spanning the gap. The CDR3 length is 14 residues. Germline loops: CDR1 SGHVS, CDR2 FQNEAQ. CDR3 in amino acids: CASSLQDSAETQYF. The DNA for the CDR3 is TGTGCCAGCAGCTTACAAGACTCAGCGGAGACCCAGTACTTC.